Listed below are T cell receptor beta chains from one sample, sequenced in a study of OX40 agonist ivuxolimab in advanced cancers. Using immunoSEQ multiplex PCR, the repertoire was profiled, and TCRdb retains in-frame clones only, with some absent. Found here are fewer than 50,000 clones, about 92% of them singletons; the top ten hold 8% to 10%. Sequenced material: CD4+ or CD8+ T cells sorted from blood, taken in a trial of the OX40 agonist ivuxolimab. The receptors originated from an adult with an advanced solid tumor such as melanoma, head and neck, liver or kidney cancer. The CDR3 runs from the conserved cysteine through the conserved F or W. The D gene is left open where the match is weak. Part of the rows lack a size; the others show once, few, many or a class for expanded clones.

clone size: NA
V gene: TRBV7-9
J gene: TRBJ1-3
D gene: NA
CDR3 protein: CASSSWRFGTGNTIYF

clone size: NA
V gene: TRBV13
J gene: TRBJ1-5
D gene: NA
CDR3 protein: CASSAGQNQPQHF

clone size: NA
V gene: TRBV4-1
J gene: TRBJ1-1
D gene: TRBD1
CDR3 protein: CASSPGQGPDTEAFF

clone size: NA
V gene: TRBV7-6
J gene: TRBJ2-5
D gene: NA
CDR3 protein: CASSLGGQGEYQETQYF

clone size: once
V gene: TRBV15
J gene: TRBJ1-3
D gene: TRBD1
CDR3 protein: CATSRAWTGEMAGNTIYF

clone size: NA
V gene: TRBV9
J gene: TRBJ2-5
D gene: NA
CDR3 protein: CASSVARGETQYF

clone size: NA
V gene: TRBV5-6
J gene: TRBJ1-2
D gene: NA
CDR3 protein: CASSSRNLVYGYTF

clone size: NA
V gene: TRBV5-8
J gene: TRBJ2-3
D gene: NA
CDR3 protein: CASSLEGRGTDTQYF

clone size: NA
V gene: TRBV10-2
J gene: TRBJ2-7
D gene: TRBD1
CDR3 protein: CASSFGTGYSEQYF

clone size: NA
V gene: TRBV4-1
J gene: TRBJ1-1
D gene: NA
CDR3 protein: CASSQPGRGTNTEAFF

clone size: NA
V gene: TRBV7-2
J gene: TRBJ2-5
D gene: NA
CDR3 protein: CASSSYFRSKETQYF

clone size: NA
V gene: TRBV7-9
J gene: TRBJ1-1
D gene: NA
CDR3 protein: CASILDSSNTEAFF

clone size: NA
V gene: TRBV27
J gene: TRBJ1-1
D gene: NA
CDR3 protein: CASSLRMNTEAFF

clone size: NA
V gene: TRBV6-7
J gene: TRBJ1-6
D gene: NA
CDR3 protein: CASPIRREAGEDSPLHF

clone size: NA
V gene: TRBV4-3
J gene: TRBJ2-1
D gene: NA
CDR3 protein: CASSQDPREVSYNEQFF

clone size: once
V gene: TRBV4-3
J gene: TRBJ2-1
D gene: NA
CDR3 protein: CASSPDWSSGSMQFF

clone size: once
V gene: TRBV4-3
J gene: TRBJ2-1
D gene: TRBD2
CDR3 protein: CASSQFASGSFYNEQFF

clone size: NA
V gene: TRBV4-2
J gene: TRBJ2-7
D gene: TRBD2
CDR3 protein: CASSLSGLAGREQYF

clone size: NA
V gene: TRBV7-8
J gene: TRBJ1-1
D gene: NA
CDR3 protein: CASSLTAGAMNTEAFF

clone size: NA
V gene: TRBV4-1
J gene: TRBJ1-5
D gene: TRBD1
CDR3 protein: CASSQDRQGGNQPQHF

clone size: once
V gene: TRBV29-1
J gene: TRBJ1-2
D gene: NA
CDR3 protein: CSVEVVYGYTF

clone size: NA
V gene: TRBV28
J gene: TRBJ2-3
D gene: TRBD2
CDR3 protein: CASSLQLAGGSTDTQYF

clone size: NA
V gene: TRBV19
J gene: TRBJ1-5
D gene: NA
CDR3 protein: CASSMGGMVNQPQHF

clone size: NA
V gene: TRBV20-1
J gene: TRBJ2-5
D gene: NA
CDR3 protein: CSASEETQYF

clone size: once
V gene: TRBV27
J gene: TRBJ2-7
D gene: TRBD2
CDR3 protein: CASSPSAGGSEQYF

clone size: NA
V gene: TRBV13
J gene: TRBJ2-2
D gene: NA
CDR3 protein: CASSPDMGKSTGELFF

clone size: NA
V gene: TRBV13
J gene: TRBJ2-2
D gene: NA
CDR3 protein: CASSYPEQNTGELFF

clone size: NA
V gene: TRBV19
J gene: TRBJ2-6
D gene: NA
CDR3 protein: CASSIDGGDSYSGANVLTF

clone size: NA
V gene: TRBV5-1
J gene: TRBJ1-4
D gene: TRBD1
CDR3 protein: CASSEGQISNEKLFF

clone size: NA
V gene: TRBV25-1
J gene: TRBJ2-5
D gene: NA
CDR3 protein: CASRSSQETQYF

clone size: once
V gene: TRBV6-5
J gene: TRBJ2-1
D gene: NA
CDR3 protein: CASRSSGYNEQFF

clone size: NA
V gene: TRBV2
J gene: TRBJ2-1
D gene: TRBD2
CDR3 protein: CASSELWTSGSNEQFF

clone size: NA
V gene: TRBV5-4
J gene: TRBJ2-4
D gene: NA
CDR3 protein: CASSFGTGALAKNIQYF

clone size: few
V gene: TRBV21-1
J gene: TRBJ2-3
D gene: NA
CDR3 protein: CARKDRGATDTQYF

clone size: few
V gene: TRBV7-9
J gene: TRBJ1-1
D gene: NA
CDR3 protein: CASSLVGGMNTEAFF

clone size: NA
V gene: TRBV7-9
J gene: TRBJ1-5
D gene: NA
CDR3 protein: CASSQGDGYQPQHF

clone size: once
V gene: TRBV25-1
J gene: TRBJ2-3
D gene: NA
CDR3 protein: CASSESWVPTDTQYF

clone size: NA
V gene: TRBV10-3
J gene: TRBJ1-5
D gene: TRBD1
CDR3 protein: CAISDPGQLYQPQHF

clone size: NA
V gene: TRBV28
J gene: TRBJ1-2
D gene: NA
CDR3 protein: CASSPIVWGHGYTF

clone size: NA
V gene: TRBV7-5
J gene: TRBJ1-1
D gene: NA
CDR3 protein: CARSLITNTEAFF

clone size: NA
V gene: TRBV4-2
J gene: TRBJ2-7
D gene: NA
CDR3 protein: CASSQPSTGEQYF

clone size: NA
V gene: TRBV18
J gene: TRBJ1-2
D gene: NA
CDR3 protein: CASSPTRGGEGYGYTF

clone size: NA
V gene: TRBV10-3
J gene: TRBJ2-7
D gene: NA
CDR3 protein: CAISVGGFSDEQYF

clone size: NA
V gene: TRBV7-8
J gene: TRBJ2-3
D gene: TRBD2
CDR3 protein: CASSSNRGGAAQYF

clone size: NA
V gene: TRBV7-8
J gene: TRBJ1-1
D gene: TRBD1
CDR3 protein: CASSPRQGAVTEAFF

clone size: NA
V gene: TRBV30
J gene: TRBJ1-5
D gene: NA
CDR3 protein: CAWSRAPNQPQHF

clone size: once
V gene: TRBV4-1
J gene: TRBJ2-7
D gene: NA
CDR3 protein: CASSQSGTYEQYF

clone size: NA
V gene: TRBV6-1
J gene: TRBJ1-5
D gene: NA
CDR3 protein: CASSELGEGNQPQHF

clone size: NA
V gene: TRBV19
J gene: TRBJ2-3
D gene: NA
CDR3 protein: CASSFPAAYREQYF

clone size: NA
V gene: TRBV7-8
J gene: TRBJ2-2
D gene: TRBD2
CDR3 protein: CASSLIAGGNTGELFF

clone size: NA
V gene: TRBV19
J gene: TRBJ2-1
D gene: TRBD2
CDR3 protein: CASNLAGGHNEQFF

clone size: NA
V gene: TRBV9
J gene: TRBJ2-1
D gene: NA
CDR3 protein: CASSPSRSYNEQFF

clone size: NA
V gene: TRBV6-5
J gene: TRBJ1-5
D gene: NA
CDR3 protein: CASSSPGQPQHF

clone size: few
V gene: TRBV6-1
J gene: TRBJ1-1
D gene: NA
CDR3 protein: CASSKGEETEAFF

clone size: NA
V gene: TRBV13
J gene: TRBJ1-3
D gene: NA
CDR3 protein: CASSLGRRVSGNTIYF

clone size: NA
V gene: TRBV6-5
J gene: TRBJ2-1
D gene: TRBD1
CDR3 protein: CASSYSQGASYNEQFF

clone size: NA
V gene: TRBV7-2
J gene: TRBJ1-6
D gene: TRBD1
CDR3 protein: CASSLGGTVGSPLHF

clone size: NA
V gene: TRBV21-1
J gene: TRBJ2-7
D gene: NA
CDR3 protein: CASSTRDRESYEQYF

clone size: NA
V gene: TRBV2
J gene: TRBJ2-7
D gene: TRBD2
CDR3 protein: CASSAGGRPTQTYEQYF